These 29 T cell receptor beta chains came from one sample sequenced in a study of regulatory T cells in long-lasting Graves disease. Combining iRepertoire HTBI primers with Arm-PCR of CDR3 regions, the authors built TCR beta libraries. TCRdb recomputed calls from the multiplex PCR reads with MiXCR, one row per CDR3 protein. The sample records 530,000 or so distinct CDR3 sequences, around an eighth being singletons. As to time point: newly diagnosed GD, antithyroid drugs for less than 3 months. Scientists built the TCR library using RNA that was extracted from PBMCs. These same records also appear under a second study, on T cells in Graves' hyperthyroidism and ophthalmopathy.

This specimen consisted of peripheral blood mononuclear cells (PBMCs), obtained at new diagnosis, from a patient treated with antithyroid drugs. The origin of the receptors is a man aged 25 to 45 with Graves disease.

The V gene is TRBV9, the J gene TRBJ1-3; D gene ambiguous. Trimming shortened V by 0 bases and J by 0 bases, and 7 bases separated the two germline ends. Looked up from germline, CDR1 is SGDLS and CDR2 is YYNGEE. The CDR3 contains 15 residues. CDR3 sequence reads: CASSVDGHSGNTIYF. For the CDR3, the DNA is TGTGCCAGCAGCGTAGACGGGCACTCTGGAAACACCATATATTTT.

The sample holds many counts of this clonotype. J is TRBJ2-1 and V is TRBV28; D unclear. Germline V CDR1 and CDR2: MDHEN, SYDVKM. This CDR3 comprises 15 residues. Trimming left V 1 base short and J 1 base short, with 8 bases between. This chain's CDR3 is CASSLSAVSYNEQFF. CDR3 bases: TGTGCCAGCAGTTTATCGGCGGTTTCCTACAATGAGCAGTTCTTC.

Of note for this clonotype: With a much larger clone just one base away, this may be a read error. This CDR3 is missing its conserved last phenylalanine or tryptophan, likely due to a read error. The chain recombines TRBV2 with TRBJ2-5; 11 bases fit TRBD2. Germline trimming cut 6 bases from V and 5 bases from J; bases unmatched to any gene: 14. Germline V gives CDR1 SNHLY, CDR2 FYNNEI. The CDR3 covers 17 residues. The CDR3 DNA reads TGTGCCAGCAGGACTAGCTTAGCGGGAGGGCCGGCCGAGACCCAGTACTTA. As protein: CASRTSLAGGPAETQYL.

This clonotype showed up many times. The chain has TRBV6-2 or TRBV6-3 and TRBJ2-3, with TRBD2 matching 9 bases. The ends lost 2 bases at V and 6 bases at J; junction bases unmatched: 6. Per the germline V gene, CDR1 is MNHEY and CDR2 is SVGEGT. The CDR3 runs 15 residues. The CDR3 DNA is TGTGCCAGCAGTTACCCAAGCGGGAGGTCCGATACGCAGTATTTT. Translating it yields CASSYPSGRSDTQYF.

This clonotype was counted many times. The chain carries TRBV20-1 and TRBJ2-7, with D perhaps TRBD2 (5 bases). Germline V gives CDR1 DFQATT, CDR2 SNEGSKA (reference sequence). The CDR3 consists of 15 residues. V lost 2 bases, J lost 7 bases, and 21 bases lay in between. The DNA for the CDR3 is TGCAGTGCTAGACCCGGTGACGGAGGTTCGGGAGAGCAGTACTTC. Translating gives CSARPGDGGSGEQYF.

This clonotype was found a few times. The chain recombines TRBV29-1 with TRBJ2-7; the match to TRBD1 covers 10 bases. CDR1 and CDR2 from the germline V gene are SQVTM and ANQGSEA. V lost 1 base, J lost 2 bases, and 14 bases stayed unmatched. This CDR3 comprises 18 residues. CDR3 amino acids: CSVEVGGDRGSGPYEQYF. The DNA for the CDR3 is TGCAGCGTTGAAGTTGGGGGGGACAGGGGATCGGGACCCTACGAGCAGTACTTC.

This clonotype was counted many times. This chain joins TRBV6-2 or TRBV6-3 and TRBJ2-2; no clear D. Germline CDR1 MNHEY, CDR2 SVGEGT. V lost 2 bases and J 5 bases, leaving 18 bases between the germline ends. The CDR3 loop spans 17 amino acids. For the CDR3, the DNA is TGTGCCAGCAGTTACGATGGCTTGAAAGGGCGGACCGGGGAGCTGTTTTTT. Translation gives CASSYDGLKGRTGELFF.

V and J are TRBV3-1 and TRBJ2-7, with D possibly being TRBD1 or TRBD2 (5 bases each). Trimming cost V 4 bases and J 3 bases, with 10 bases left between them. Per germline, CDR1 LGHDT and CDR2 YNNKEL (reference sequence). The CDR3 is 13 amino acids. The CDR3 sequence is CASSLRDGYEQYF. The CDR3 region has the DNA TGTGCCAGCAGCCTCCGGGACGGCTACGAGCAGTACTTC.

The chain employs TRBV5-6 and TRBJ2-1, with a tentative D call TRBD1 (5 bases). The V gene lost 4 bases and the J gene lost 10 bases, with 18 bases spanning the gap. The CDR3 extends over 14 amino acids. CDR1 and CDR2 from the germline V gene are SGHDT and YYEEEE. CDR3 bases: TGTGCCAGCAGCCCAGGGAAGGGCTCCTACGAGCAGTTCTTC. Amino acid sequence: CASSPGKGSYEQFF. The full variable domain, in which reference TRBV5-6 and TRBJ2-1 provide the parts outside the CDR3, is DAGVTQSPTHLIKTRGQQVTLRCSPKSGHDTVSWYQQALGQGPQFIFQYYEEEERQRGNFPDRFSGHQFPNYSSELNVNALLLGDSALYLCASSPGKGSYEQFFGPGTRLTVL.

This clonotype was seen at least ten times. This chain connects TRBV27 to TRBJ1-5; D may be TRBD1 (5 bases). Germline V CDR1 and CDR2: MNHEY, SMNVEV (reference sequence). Trimming pared 5 bases from V and 1 base from J, leaving 15 bases between. The CDR3 has 16 residues. The CDR3 DNA reads as TGTGCCAGCAGTCCCCCCGGGGCCGGGAGCAATCAGCCCCAGCATTTT. Protein product: CASSPPGAGSNQPQHF.

This clonotype was detected ten times or more. The rearrangement links TRBV3-1 to TRBJ2-3, with a weak D call TRBD1 (5 bases). CDR1 and CDR2 (germline): LGHDT, YNNKEL (reference sequence). Trimming removed 4 bases at V and 1 base at J, with 12 bases between. The CDR3 runs to 15 residues. This CDR3 is CASSLQGSRTDTQYF. The CDR3 nucleotides read TGTGCCAGCAGCCTCCAGGGAAGTCGCACAGATACGCAGTATTTT.

This clonotype has at least ten counts. The chain joins TRBV6-5 to TRBJ2-5; D is unclear. V lost 0 bases, J lost 6 bases, and 8 bases lay in between. The CDR3 is made up of 13 amino acids. In germline, CDR1 is MNHEY, CDR2 SVGAGI. As DNA, the CDR3 is TGTGCCAGCAGTTACTCCCAGGACCAGACCCAGTACTTC. This gives the protein CASSYSQDQTQYF.

This clonotype was observed many times. This sequence joins TRBV12-3 or TRBV12-4 and TRBJ2-3, with TRBD2 as a possible D gene (6 bases). Trimming took off 4 bases at V and 2 bases at J, with 13 bases between the two ends. There are 15 residues in the CDR3. CDR3 protein: CASSWDFVLTDTQYF. CDR3 nucleotides: TGTGCCAGCAGTTGGGACTTTGTTCTCACAGATACGCAGTATTTT.

This clonotype occurred many times. This chain joins TRBV2 and TRBJ2-3; tentative D call: TRBD2 (6 bases). In germline, CDR1 is SNHLY, CDR2 FYNNEI. The CDR3 extends over 14 amino acids. Trimming took 4 bases from V and 5 from J, leaving 13 bases between them. CDR3 sequence reads: CASSVSGGKDTQYF. The CDR3 nucleotides read TGTGCCAGCAGTGTCTCGGGCGGGAAAGATACGCAGTATTTT.

This clonotype occurred a few times. The rearrangement joins TRBV30 to TRBJ1-3; TRBD1 might be the D (5 bases). This CDR3 contains 13 residues. Trimming cost V 4 bases and J 0 bases, with 7 bases left between them. Germline values: CDR1 GTSNPN, CDR2 SVGIG (reference sequence). The CDR3 here is CAWTGISGNTIYF. CDR3 coding DNA: TGTGCCTGGACAGGGATCTCTGGAAACACCATATATTTT. The whole variable domain, filled in from reference TRBV30 and TRBJ1-3, reads SQTIHQWPATLVQPVGSPLSLECTVEGTSNPNLYWYRQAAGRGLQLLFYSVGIGQISSEVPQNLSASRPQDRQFILSSKKLLLSDSGFYLCAWTGISGNTIYFGEGSWLTVV.

This rearrangement joins TRBV20-1 to TRBJ1-5; no clear D. The germline V and J ends were trimmed by 6 bases and 3 bases, with 12 bases remaining between them. Germline V lookup: CDR1 DFQATT, CDR2 SNEGSKA (reference sequence). The CDR3 contains 13 residues. CDR3 in amino acids: CSAKSSSNQPQHF. CDR3 coding DNA: TGCAGTGCAAAGAGTTCCTCCAATCAGCCCCAGCATTTT.

At least ten counts were recorded for this clonotype. This chain uses TRBV12-3 or TRBV12-4 with TRBJ1-5; a possible D gene is TRBD1 (6 bases). The V end was cut by 6 bases, the J end by 3 bases, with 21 bases between. There are 17 residues in the CDR3. The CDR3 sequence is CASRMRTDLFPNQPQHF. The CDR3 region has the DNA TGTGCCAGCAGGATGAGGACAGACCTCTTCCCCAATCAGCCCCAGCATTTT.

In its sample, this clonotype was seen many times. The genes are TRBV5-6 and TRBJ1-4, with D possibly matching TRBD1 (5 bases). The germline V and J ends were trimmed by 0 bases and 6 bases, with 12 bases remaining between them. CDR1 is SGHDT and CDR2 is YYEEEE in the germline V gene. The CDR3 is 15 amino acids. The CDR3 nucleotides read TGTGCCAGCAGCTTGGCGCGGGGGAATCATGAAAAACTGTTTTTT. The encoded protein is CASSLARGNHEKLFF.

The chain combines TRBV2 with TRBJ2-7; the D call may be TRBD1 or TRBD2 (5 bases each). Germline lookup yields CDR1 SNHLY and CDR2 FYNNEI. The CDR3 contains 14 residues. V lost 6 bases to trimming and J lost 2 bases, with 14 bases between them. The CDR3 is CASRGDGDTYEQYF. CDR3 nucleotides: TGTGCCAGCAGGGGGGACGGAGATACCTACGAGCAGTACTTC.

The chain couples TRBV7-9 to TRBJ2-7, with D perhaps matching TRBD2 (7 bases). The V gene's germline CDR1 is SEHNR and CDR2 FQNEAQ (reference sequence). Deletions cut 6 bases from V and 5 bases from J, with 20 bases between. The CDR3 runs to 15 residues. DNA of the CDR3: TGTGCCAGCAGAACCATCCGGGGAGGGGGAGACGAGCAGTACTTC. Protein sequence: CASRTIRGGGDEQYF.

This clonotype has at least ten counts. The chain combines TRBV19 with TRBJ2-7; possibly TRBD1 or TRBD2 for D (5 bases each). Germline V CDR1 and CDR2: LNHDA, SQIVND (reference sequence). The CDR3 length is 12 residues. V lost 3 bases, J lost 6 bases, and 9 bases lay in between. CDR3 protein: CASSMVGTEQYF. The CDR3 region has the DNA TGTGCCAGTAGTATGGTCGGGACCGAGCAGTACTTC.

The chain has TRBV12-3 or TRBV12-4 and TRBJ2-1, with TRBD1 matching over 9 bases. The CDR3 is made up of 15 amino acids. The trim removed 6 bases at V and 4 bases at J, leaving 7 bases unmatched. The CDR3: CASRLRQGGYNEQFF. CDR3 bases: TGTGCCAGCAGACTCAGACAGGGGGGATACAATGAGCAGTTCTTC.

This clonotype was seen only a few times. CDR3 sequence (DNA): TGCGCCAGCAGCTTGGGATCTCGCGAGACCCAGTACTTC. Residues: CASSLGSRETQYF. The chain has TRBV5-1 and TRBJ2-5; D ambiguous. Per the germline V gene, CDR1 is SGHRS and CDR2 is YFSETQ. V lost 0 bases to trimming and J lost 5 bases, with 8 bases between them. This CDR3 has 13 residues.

The chain carries TRBV19 and TRBJ2-7; TRBD2 matches at 9 bases. In germline, CDR1 is LNHDA, CDR2 SQIVND (reference sequence). The CDR3 extends over 15 amino acids. Trimming cost V 2 bases and J 7 bases; bases outside gene matches: 9. The CDR3 region has the DNA TGTGCCAGTAGTATAATCGGGACTAGCCGCAATGAGCAGTACTTC. Translated, it gives CASSIIGTSRNEQYF.

This clonotype was recorded many times. The genes are TRBV12-3 or TRBV12-4 and TRBJ2-5; 9 nucleotides agree with TRBD2. This CDR3 has 14 amino acids. V lost 7 bases to trimming and J lost 4 bases; unmatched junction nucleotides: 7. CDR3 nucleotides: TGTGCCAGCATCCTTAGCGGGAGTTCAGAGACCCAGTACTTC. This codes for CASILSGSSETQYF.

There are many counts of this clonotype. The chain uses TRBV20-1 and TRBJ2-7, with 7 bases fitting TRBD2. V lost 6 bases and J lost 5; bases outside the gene matches: 13. The germline CDR1 and CDR2 sequences are DFQATT and SNEGSKA (reference sequence). This CDR3 has 14 amino acids. CDR3 amino acids: CSAPPAGLVNEQYF. CDR3 DNA: TGCAGTGCACCGCCAGCGGGGCTAGTGAACGAGCAGTACTTC.

The sample holds many counts of this clonotype. The chain combines TRBV6-1 with TRBJ2-5; the D is unclear. The ends were cut back, 1 base at V and 3 bases at J, with 6 bases in the middle. Germline CDR1 reads MNHNS; CDR2 reads SASEGT. The length of the CDR3 is 13 residues. CDR3 in amino acids: CASSEELKETQYF. In nucleotides, the CDR3 is TGTGCCAGCAGTGAAGAGCTCAAAGAGACCCAGTACTTC.

This clonotype has just a few counts. A much larger clone lies a single base off, so this may be a read error. The chain has TRBV2 and TRBJ2-3; D might be TRBD2 (6 bases). Germline V lookup: CDR1 SNHLY, CDR2 FYNNEI. V was pared by 4 bases and J by 4 bases, with 15 bases between. The CDR3 covers 15 residues. CDR3 loop: CASSGRGLSPDTQYF. The CDR3, as DNA: TGTGCCAGCAGTGGTCGGGGACTCAGCCCAGATACGCAGTATTTT.

As regards this clonotype: A junction boundary mismatches the germline segment, possibly from a read error. The rearrangement links TRBV6-5 to TRBJ2-2; a weak D match, TRBD1 (5 bases). The CDR3 contains 14 residues. Germline V gene sequence: CDR1 MNHEY, CDR2 SVGAGI. The CDR3: CASSSREFTRELFF. CDR3 DNA sequence: TGTGCCAGCAGTTCCAGGGAATTCACCAGGGAGCTGTTTTTT.